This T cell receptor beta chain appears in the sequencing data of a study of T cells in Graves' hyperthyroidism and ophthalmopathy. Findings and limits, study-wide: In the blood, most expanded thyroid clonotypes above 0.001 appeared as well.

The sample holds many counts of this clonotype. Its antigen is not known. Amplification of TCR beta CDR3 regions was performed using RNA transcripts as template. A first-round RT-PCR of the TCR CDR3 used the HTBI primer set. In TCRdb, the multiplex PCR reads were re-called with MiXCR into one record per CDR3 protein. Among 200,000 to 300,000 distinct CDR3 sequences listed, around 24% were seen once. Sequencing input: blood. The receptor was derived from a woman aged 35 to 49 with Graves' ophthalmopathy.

The CDR3 nucleotides are TGTGCCAGCAGTTACCGGGTCCGGCCACCCGACTACGAGCAGTACTTC. Translated: CASSYRVRPPDYEQYF. The chain carries TRBV6-2 or TRBV6-3 and TRBJ2-7; D is unresolved. The length of the CDR3 is 16 residues. V lost 2 bases, J lost 3 bases, and 17 bases lay in between. From germline, CDR1 is MNHEY and CDR2 SVGEGT.